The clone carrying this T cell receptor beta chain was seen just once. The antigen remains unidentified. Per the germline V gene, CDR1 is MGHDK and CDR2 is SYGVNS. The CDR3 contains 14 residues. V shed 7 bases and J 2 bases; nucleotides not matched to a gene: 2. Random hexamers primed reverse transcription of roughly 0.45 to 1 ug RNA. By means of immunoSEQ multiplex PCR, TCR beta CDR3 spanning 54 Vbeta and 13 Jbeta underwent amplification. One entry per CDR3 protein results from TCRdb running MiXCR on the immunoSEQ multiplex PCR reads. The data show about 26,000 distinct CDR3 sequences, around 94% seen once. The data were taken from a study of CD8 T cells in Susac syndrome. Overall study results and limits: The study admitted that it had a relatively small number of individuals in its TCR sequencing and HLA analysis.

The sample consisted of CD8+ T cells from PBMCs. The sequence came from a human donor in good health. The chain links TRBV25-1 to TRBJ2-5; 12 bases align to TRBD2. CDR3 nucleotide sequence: TGTGCCAGCAAGGGGACTAGCGGGCAAGAGACCCAGTACTTC. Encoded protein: CASKGTSGQETQYF.